This T cell receptor (beta chain) originates from a study of blood T cell dynamics during melanoma immunotherapy. At the level of the study: First-line therapy was either pembrolizumab or nivolumab with ipilimumab for metastatic melanoma.

A fixed DNA input of 350 ng was used per bulk PBMC sample. Data came from immunoSEQ multiplex PCR; TCRdb stores just in-frame clones and leaves some out. This table holds about 28,000 clones, roughly 83% found once. Time point specified: week 3, after first cycle of checkpoint inhibitor. At 12 weeks after first infusion, RECIST 1.1 defined response for most patients. Patients with prior systemic cancer treatment, concomitant immunosuppressants, or other active malignancies were excluded. This CDR3 comprises 15 residues. Trimming shortened V by 7 bases and J by 5 bases, and 20 bases separated the two germline ends. Looked up from germline, CDR1 is SNHLY and CDR2 is FYNNEI.

This rearrangement joins TRBV2 to TRBJ2-5; no reliable D call. The input for sequencing was blood, taken from a patient treated with checkpoint blockade. This TCR derives from a human donor with melanoma. CDR3 nucleotide sequence: TGTGCCAGCACTTCATTCACCTCCGGTGGGGAGACCCAGTACTTC. Translated, it gives CASTSFTSGGETQYF.